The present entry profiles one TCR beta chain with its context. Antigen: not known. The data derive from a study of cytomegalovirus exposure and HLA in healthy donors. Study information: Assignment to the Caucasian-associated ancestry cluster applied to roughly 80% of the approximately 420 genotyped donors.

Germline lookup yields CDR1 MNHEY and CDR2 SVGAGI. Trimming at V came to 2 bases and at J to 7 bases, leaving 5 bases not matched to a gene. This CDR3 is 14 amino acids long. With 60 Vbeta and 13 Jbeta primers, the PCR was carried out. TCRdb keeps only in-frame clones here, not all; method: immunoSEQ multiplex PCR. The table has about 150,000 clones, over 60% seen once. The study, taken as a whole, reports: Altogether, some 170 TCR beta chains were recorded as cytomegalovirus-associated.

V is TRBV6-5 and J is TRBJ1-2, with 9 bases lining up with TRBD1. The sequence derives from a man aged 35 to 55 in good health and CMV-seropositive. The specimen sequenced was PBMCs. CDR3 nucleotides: TGTGCCAGCAGTTACAGACCGACAGGGGGTGGCTACACCTTC. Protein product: CASSYRPTGGGYTF.